Shown below are 8 T cell receptor beta chains from a single sample sequenced in a study of control samples from healthy donors and cancer patients. Repertoires were generated with immunoSEQ multiplex PCR, while TCRdb's copy carries only in-frame clones and drops some. The data hold 120,000 or so clones, with more than 70% observed a single time. Sequenced material: blood. The receptors come from a man between 45 and 60 years old in good health.

This rearrangement joins TRBV29-1 to TRBJ1-4, with 9 bases lining up with TRBD1. Germline V gene sequence: CDR1 SQVTM, CDR2 ANQGSEA. The CDR3 spans 13 residues. The ends lost 7 bases at V and 3 bases at J; junction bases unmatched: 3. The CDR3 DNA follows: TGCAGCGCCACAGGGGGCTCTAATGAAAAACTGTTTTTT. Protein sequence: CSATGGSNEKLFF.

This clone was counted between two and nine times. This rearrangement joins TRBV5-1 to TRBJ1-1; D perhaps matches TRBD1 (6 bases). V was cut by 4 bases and J by 0 bases, with 16 bases left in between. This CDR3 is 16 amino acids long. From germline, CDR1 is SGHRS and CDR2 YFSETQ. This chain's CDR3 is CASSPVAGVVNTEAFF. CDR3 in DNA: TGCGCCAGCAGCCCGGTGGCAGGGGTGGTGAACACTGAAGCTTTCTTT.

V usage is TRBV2 and J usage is TRBJ1-1; D gene unclear. Trimming removed 6 bases at V and 0 bases at J, with 8 bases between. The germline V gene has CDR1 SNHLY and CDR2 FYNNEI. This CDR3 comprises 13 residues. The CDR3 here is CASSVDVNTEAFF. The CDR3 coding sequence is TGTGCCAGCAGCGTGGATGTGAACACTGAAGCTTTCTTT.

The chain recombines TRBV3-1 (or the pseudogene TRBV3-2) with TRBJ1-1; D unclear. V gave up 4 bases and J gave up 6 bases, with 18 bases separating them. This CDR3 is built from 15 residues. The germline V gene encodes CDR1 LGHDT and CDR2 YNNKEL (reference sequence). CDR3 bases: TGTGCCAGCAGCCGTGAGACCCTGGGAACCGCTGAAGCTTTCTTT. Translated, it gives CASSRETLGTAEAFF.

The V call is TRBV2, the J call TRBJ1-2, with D unresolved. This CDR3 has 12 amino acids. The germline gives CDR1 SNHLY, CDR2 FYNNEI. V was pared by 7 bases and J by 6 bases, with 12 bases between. CDR3 bases: TGTGCCAGCAATCGGGAGGACGATGGCTACACCTTC. Protein product: CASNREDDGYTF.

The rearrangement joins TRBV5-4 to TRBJ2-3; no definite D call. This CDR3 has 13 amino acids. CDR1 is SGHNT and CDR2 is YYREEE in the germline V gene (reference sequence). Between the trimmed V and J ends, which lost 4 bases and 6 bases, there was a span of 12 bases. CDR3 DNA: TGTGCCAGCAGCCTTCCAAGTGCGGATACGCAGTATTTT. As protein: CASSLPSADTQYF.

The chain links TRBV10-3 to TRBJ2-1; the match to TRBD2 covers 13 bases. Looked up from germline, CDR1 is ENHRY and CDR2 is SYGVKD. J was trimmed by 3 bases and V by 4 bases; bases with no gene match: 0. The CDR3 extends over 15 amino acids. The DNA for the CDR3 is TGTGCCATCAGTGGGACTAGCGGGGGCTACAATGAGCAGTTCTTC. Translation: CAISGTSGGYNEQFF.

This rearrangement joins TRBV5-4 to TRBJ1-4, with TRBD1 identical over 7 bases. Germline-derived CDR1 and CDR2 are SGHNT and YYREEE (reference sequence). CDR3 length equals 16 residues. The V and J ends lost 3 bases and 0 bases, in that order; junction bases with no gene match: 5. The CDR3 DNA reads as TGTGCCAGCAGCTCCCGACAGGGCGCAACTAATGAAAAACTGTTTTTT. This translates into CASSSRQGATNEKLFF.